This TCR beta chain originates from a study of blood T cell repertoires in COVID-19. Overall study context: Italy, Spain and the United States were the sources of the convalescent and acute COVID-19 samples.

The Seattle patients joined while their infection was active and were tracked longitudinally afterward. Trimming cost V 3 bases and J 9 bases; bases outside gene matches: 9. Per germline, CDR1 SEHNR and CDR2 FQNEAQ (reference sequence). CDR3 length: 14 amino acids. This clone was seen a single time. In the authors' methods: Amplification of reference gene primers provided the estimated nucleated cell counts. Only in-frame clones appear in the TCRdb table, and some are missing; sequencing was by immunoSEQ multiplex PCR. V, J and clone size are those of that table, while D and trimming were read from the DNA. Of around 400,000 clones listed, about 90% are singletons.

Sequenced input: peripheral blood. The genes are TRBV7-9 and TRBJ1-2; 8 bases match TRBD1. The TCR originated in a woman in her twenties or thirties with COVID-19, enrolled during active disease. The CDR3 loop reads CASSFGQGATSYTF. The CDR3 DNA is TGTGCCAGCAGCTTCGGGCAGGGGGCGACGAGCTACACCTTC.